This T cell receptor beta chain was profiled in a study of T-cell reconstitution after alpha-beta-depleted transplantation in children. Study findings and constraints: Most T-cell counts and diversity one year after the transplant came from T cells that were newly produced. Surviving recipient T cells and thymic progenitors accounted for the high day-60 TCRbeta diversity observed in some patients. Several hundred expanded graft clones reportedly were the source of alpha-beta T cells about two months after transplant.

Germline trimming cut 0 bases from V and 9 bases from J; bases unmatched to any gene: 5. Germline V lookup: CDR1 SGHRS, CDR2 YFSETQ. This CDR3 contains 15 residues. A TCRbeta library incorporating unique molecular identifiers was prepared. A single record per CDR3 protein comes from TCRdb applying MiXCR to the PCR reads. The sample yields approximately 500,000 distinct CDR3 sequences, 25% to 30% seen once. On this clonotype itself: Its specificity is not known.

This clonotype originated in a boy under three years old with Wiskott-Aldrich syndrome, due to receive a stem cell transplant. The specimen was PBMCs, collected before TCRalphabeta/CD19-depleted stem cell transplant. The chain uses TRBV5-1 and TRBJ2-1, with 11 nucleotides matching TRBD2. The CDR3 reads CASSLELAGGSEQFF. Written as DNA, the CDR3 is TGCGCCAGCAGCTTGGAATTAGCGGGAGGGTCTGAGCAGTTCTTC.